These T cell receptor beta chains were read from a single sample in a study of shared clonotypes between healthy human individuals. Sequencing used immunoSEQ multiplex PCR; TCRdb keeps in-frame clones, though not all of them. The sample records over a million clones, approximately 96% being singletons. The source material was naive CD4+ T cells sorted from blood. These receptors were collected from a man younger than 45 in good health. Each CDR3 is given with its conserved first and last residue. Fields, in order: J gene, clone size, V gene, CDR3 protein. The size entry is marked missing in some rows and otherwise reads once, few, many or a size class.

j_gene: TRBJ2-7
abundance: NA
v_gene: TRBV7-8
CDR3aa: CASSRTSGNLGIYEQYF

j_gene: TRBJ2-5
abundance: NA
v_gene: TRBV7-2
CDR3aa: CASSQGLAKETQYF

j_gene: TRBJ1-2
abundance: NA
v_gene: TRBV27
CDR3aa: CASSFTGRGYTF

j_gene: TRBJ2-2
abundance: once
v_gene: TRBV11-2
CDR3aa: CASSFDPPGTGELFF

j_gene: TRBJ2-3
abundance: NA
v_gene: TRBV6-5
CDR3aa: CASSYYGPRATDTQYF

j_gene: TRBJ1-5
abundance: NA
v_gene: TRBV11-2
CDR3aa: CASSEGSNQPQHF

j_gene: TRBJ2-5
abundance: NA
v_gene: TRBV2
CDR3aa: CATYRDLKETQYF

j_gene: TRBJ1-4
abundance: NA
v_gene: TRBV18
CDR3aa: CASFTGPRGTNEKLFF

j_gene: TRBJ2-2
abundance: NA
v_gene: TRBV9
CDR3aa: CASSVGSGRVGGELFF

j_gene: TRBJ2-7
abundance: NA
v_gene: TRBV28
CDR3aa: CASSARTAQPEQYF

j_gene: TRBJ1-4
abundance: once
v_gene: TRBV28
CDR3aa: CAGAQSGWNEKLFF

j_gene: TRBJ2-1
abundance: once
v_gene: TRBV9
CDR3aa: CASSVVGRGEQFF

j_gene: TRBJ2-1
abundance: NA
v_gene: TRBV7-9
CDR3aa: CASSLRPRDTGYNEQFF

j_gene: TRBJ2-7
abundance: NA
v_gene: TRBV4-3
CDR3aa: CASSQARTSGGSYEQYF

j_gene: TRBJ2-4
abundance: NA
v_gene: TRBV6-1
CDR3aa: CASKPNRAQNIQYF

j_gene: TRBJ2-7
abundance: NA
v_gene: TRBV7-8
CDR3aa: CASSPYGGQGRREQYF

j_gene: TRBJ2-3
abundance: NA
v_gene: TRBV14
CDR3aa: CASGLAGVDTQYF

j_gene: TRBJ2-3
abundance: NA
v_gene: TRBV28
CDR3aa: CASSLTADTQYF

j_gene: TRBJ1-5
abundance: NA
v_gene: TRBV18
CDR3aa: CASSPQGNQPQHF

j_gene: TRBJ2-1
abundance: NA
v_gene: TRBV7-2
CDR3aa: CASSYRGGYNEQFF

j_gene: TRBJ2-7
abundance: NA
v_gene: TRBV5-1
CDR3aa: CASSLEWTSGDPNF

j_gene: TRBJ1-2
abundance: NA
v_gene: TRBV28
CDR3aa: CASNGAGRIYGYTF

j_gene: TRBJ2-5
abundance: NA
v_gene: TRBV11-2
CDR3aa: CASRSGGETQYF

j_gene: TRBJ2-3
abundance: NA
v_gene: TRBV9
CDR3aa: CASSGGGQGATDTQYF

j_gene: TRBJ2-7
abundance: once
v_gene: TRBV28
CDR3aa: CASRPGRNSYEQYF

j_gene: TRBJ2-5
abundance: NA
v_gene: TRBV11-3
CDR3aa: CASSPGTGGWETQYF

j_gene: TRBJ2-1
abundance: NA
v_gene: TRBV7-3
CDR3aa: CASSLRGSYNEQFF

j_gene: TRBJ2-6
abundance: NA
v_gene: TRBV28
CDR3aa: CASKTGYTSGANVLTF

j_gene: TRBJ2-7
abundance: NA
v_gene: TRBV10-2
CDR3aa: CASNGGIYEQYF

j_gene: TRBJ1-2
abundance: NA
v_gene: TRBV7-9
CDR3aa: CASSLTGGASGYTF

j_gene: TRBJ1-1
abundance: once
v_gene: TRBV30
CDR3aa: CAWGSRLGTEAFF

j_gene: TRBJ2-1
abundance: once
v_gene: TRBV29-1
CDR3aa: CSVEHPNEQFF

j_gene: TRBJ1-2
abundance: NA
v_gene: TRBV9
CDR3aa: CASSAGALGDGGYTF

j_gene: TRBJ2-3
abundance: NA
v_gene: TRBV18
CDR3aa: CASSPLPNADTQYF

j_gene: TRBJ2-7
abundance: NA
v_gene: TRBV5-1
CDR3aa: CASSLSGQTYEQYF

j_gene: TRBJ2-7
abundance: NA
v_gene: TRBV29-1
CDR3aa: CSVVNLKGLAGGSSYEQYF

j_gene: TRBJ1-4
abundance: NA
v_gene: TRBV28
CDR3aa: CASSLQVVGEKLFF

j_gene: TRBJ1-1
abundance: NA
v_gene: TRBV4-2
CDR3aa: CASTGKGYSTEAFF

j_gene: TRBJ2-2
abundance: NA
v_gene: TRBV9
CDR3aa: CASSVDPAPGELFF

j_gene: TRBJ2-7
abundance: NA
v_gene: TRBV11-1
CDR3aa: CASSVSLTGTYEQYF

j_gene: TRBJ2-7
abundance: NA
v_gene: TRBV5-6
CDR3aa: CASSHPGTGSYEQYF

j_gene: TRBJ1-5
abundance: NA
v_gene: TRBV7-9
CDR3aa: CASSLGQGIGNQPQHF

j_gene: TRBJ2-1
abundance: NA
v_gene: TRBV15
CDR3aa: CATRSGSYNEQFF

j_gene: TRBJ2-3
abundance: NA
v_gene: TRBV9
CDR3aa: CASSVVGAQTDTQYF

j_gene: TRBJ2-1
abundance: NA
v_gene: TRBV6-1
CDR3aa: CASSPLTPLVF

j_gene: TRBJ2-6
abundance: NA
v_gene: TRBV9
CDR3aa: CASSDPGTAFSGANVLTF

j_gene: TRBJ2-5
abundance: few
v_gene: TRBV9
CDR3aa: CASSASGTSEETQYF

j_gene: TRBJ2-7
abundance: NA
v_gene: TRBV6-5
CDR3aa: CASRGTGGMNEQYF

j_gene: TRBJ2-7
abundance: few
v_gene: TRBV9
CDR3aa: CASSVGTVSYEQYF

j_gene: TRBJ2-1
abundance: NA
v_gene: TRBV6-5
CDR3aa: CASKDGRGVNEQFF

j_gene: TRBJ2-7
abundance: NA
v_gene: TRBV5-1
CDR3aa: CASSFTGTEVHEQYF

j_gene: TRBJ1-1
abundance: NA
v_gene: TRBV9
CDR3aa: CASSSHARKMNTEAFF

j_gene: TRBJ2-3
abundance: NA
v_gene: TRBV28
CDR3aa: CASSQGREDTQYF

j_gene: TRBJ2-7
abundance: NA
v_gene: TRBV7-8
CDR3aa: CASSPGVGAIYEQYF

j_gene: TRBJ2-3
abundance: NA
v_gene: TRBV6-1
CDR3aa: CASRASTDTQYF